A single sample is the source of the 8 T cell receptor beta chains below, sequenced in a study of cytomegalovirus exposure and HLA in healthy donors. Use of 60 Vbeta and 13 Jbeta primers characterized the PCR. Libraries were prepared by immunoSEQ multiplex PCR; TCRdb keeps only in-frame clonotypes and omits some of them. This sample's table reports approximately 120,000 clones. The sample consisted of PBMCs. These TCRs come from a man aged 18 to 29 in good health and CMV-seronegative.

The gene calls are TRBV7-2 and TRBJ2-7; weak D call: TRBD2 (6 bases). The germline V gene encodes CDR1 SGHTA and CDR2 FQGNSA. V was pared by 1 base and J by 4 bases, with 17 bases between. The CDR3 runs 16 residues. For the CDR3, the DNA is TGTGCCAGCAGCTTAGATGATGGGACTCCGACGTACGAGCAGTACTTC. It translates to CASSLDDGTPTYEQYF.

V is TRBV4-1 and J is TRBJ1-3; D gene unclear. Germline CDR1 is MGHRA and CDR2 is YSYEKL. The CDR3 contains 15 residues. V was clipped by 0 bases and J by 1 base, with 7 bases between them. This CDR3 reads CASSQDPSSGNTIYF. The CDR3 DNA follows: TGCGCCAGCAGCCAAGATCCCAGTTCTGGAAACACCATATATTTT.

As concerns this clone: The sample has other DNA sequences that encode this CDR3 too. CDR3 loop: CASSERGTEAFF. The CDR3, as DNA: TGTGCCAGCAGTGAGCGAGGGACTGAAGCTTTCTTT. V gene TRBV6-1 combines with J gene TRBJ1-1, with D uncertain. V lost 3 bases, J lost 5 bases, and 7 bases lay in between. Per the germline V gene, CDR1 is MNHNS and CDR2 is SASEGT. The CDR3 loop spans 12 amino acids.

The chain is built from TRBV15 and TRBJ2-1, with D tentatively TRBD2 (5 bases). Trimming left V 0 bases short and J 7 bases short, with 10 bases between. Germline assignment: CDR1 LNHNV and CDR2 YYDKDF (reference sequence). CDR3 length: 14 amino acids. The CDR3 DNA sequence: TGTGCCACCAGCAGAGATCGAGGGTGGAATGAGCAGTTCTTC. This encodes CATSRDRGWNEQFF.

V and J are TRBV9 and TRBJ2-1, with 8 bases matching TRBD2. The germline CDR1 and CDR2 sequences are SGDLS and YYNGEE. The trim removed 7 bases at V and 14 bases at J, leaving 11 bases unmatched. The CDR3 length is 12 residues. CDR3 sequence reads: CASGGTSGPEFF. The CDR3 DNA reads TGTGCCAGCGGCGGAACTAGCGGTCCCGAGTTCTTC.

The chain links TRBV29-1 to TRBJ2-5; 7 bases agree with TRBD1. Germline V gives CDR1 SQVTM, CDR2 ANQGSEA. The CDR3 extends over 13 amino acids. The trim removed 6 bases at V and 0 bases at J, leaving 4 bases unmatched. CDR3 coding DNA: TGCAGCGTGGGACAGACGTACCAAGAGACCCAGTACTTC. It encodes CSVGQTYQETQYF.

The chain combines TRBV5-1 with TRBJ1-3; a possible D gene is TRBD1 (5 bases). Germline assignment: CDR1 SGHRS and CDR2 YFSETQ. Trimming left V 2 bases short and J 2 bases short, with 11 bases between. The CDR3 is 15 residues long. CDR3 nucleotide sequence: TGCGCCAGCAGCTTCGGGGGTATCGCTGGAAACACCATATATTTT. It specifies CASSFGGIAGNTIYF.

The CDR3 DNA is TGTGCCAGTAGTATCGTCGGGACCCGGGGGGCAGATACGCAGTATTTT. Translated, it gives CASSIVGTRGADTQYF. The chain links TRBV19 to TRBJ2-3, with 7 bases fitting TRBD2. V trimming: 3 bases; J trimming: 4 bases; junction bases outside the gene matches: 10. The CDR3 has 16 residues. Germline V gene lookup returns CDR1 LNHDA and CDR2 SQIVND (reference sequence).